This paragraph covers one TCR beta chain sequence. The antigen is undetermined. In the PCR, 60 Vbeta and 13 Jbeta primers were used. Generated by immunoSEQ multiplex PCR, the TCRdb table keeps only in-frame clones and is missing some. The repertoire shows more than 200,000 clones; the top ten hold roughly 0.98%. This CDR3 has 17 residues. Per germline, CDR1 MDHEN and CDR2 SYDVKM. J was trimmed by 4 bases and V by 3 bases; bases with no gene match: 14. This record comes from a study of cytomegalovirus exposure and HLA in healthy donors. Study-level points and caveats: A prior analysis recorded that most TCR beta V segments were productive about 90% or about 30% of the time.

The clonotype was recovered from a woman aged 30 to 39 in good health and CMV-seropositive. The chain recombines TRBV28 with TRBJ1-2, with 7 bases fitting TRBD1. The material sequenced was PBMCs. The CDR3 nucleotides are TGTGCCAGCAGTTTGGCCGGGTGGGGTACAGGGGTCTATGGCTACACCTTC. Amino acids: CASSLAGWGTGVYGYTF.